The T cell receptor (beta chain) under discussion was sequenced for a study of T cells in Graves' hyperthyroidism and ophthalmopathy. From RNA transcripts, TCR beta CDR3 regions were amplified. TCR CDR3 underwent first-round RT-PCR with the HTBI primer set. One entry per CDR3 protein, called by TCRdb with MiXCR from the multiplex PCR reads. The sample includes a few hundred thousand distinct CDR3 sequences, about a sixth of them seen just once. Germline V gene sequence: CDR1 SQVTM, CDR2 ANQGSEA. The V and J ends lost 4 bases and 2 bases respectively, with 11 bases between them. This CDR3 comprises 13 residues. The sample holds many counts of this clonotype.

The TCR was taken from a young woman with Graves' hyperthyroidism. This sequence joins TRBV29-1 and TRBJ1-1; no firm D call. Sequencing input: blood. The CDR3 loop reads CSVVVRPNTEAFF. CDR3 in DNA: TGCAGCGTTGTGGTCCGACCTAACACTGAAGCTTTCTTT. The full variable domain, with the rest looked up from reference TRBV29-1 and TRBJ1-1, is SAVISQKPSRDICQRGTSLTIQCQVDSQVTMMFWYRQQPGQSLTLIATANQGSEATYESGFVIDKFPISRPNLTFSTLTVSNMSPEDSSIYLCSVVVRPNTEAFFGQGTRLTVV.